This entry is about one TCR beta chain. This record belongs to a study of early T cells in non-severe SARS-CoV-2 infection. Attached unique molecular identifiers marked individual cDNA molecules. MiXCR, applied by TCRdb to the 5' RACE reads, yields one record per CDR3 protein. This sample has 85,000 to 100,000 distinct CDR3 sequences, with approximately 10% found just once. Germline loops: CDR1 SGHRS, CDR2 YFSETQ. With V trimmed by 3 bases and J by 1 base, 12 bases remained unmatched. The CDR3 has 17 amino acids. This sequence was found in an adult who was a healthcare worker with PCR-confirmed SARS-CoV-2 infection or an uninfected control (not recorded which). This sequence joins TRBV5-1 and TRBJ2-7; TRBD2 agrees at 8 bases. The source was whole blood, collected at baseline. This chain's CDR3 is CASSSATVAGSSYEQYF. The DNA for the CDR3 is TGCGCCAGCAGCTCCGCGACCGTAGCGGGGTCTTCCTACGAGCAGTACTTC. Based on the CDR3 plus reference TRBV5-1 and TRBJ2-7, the full variable domain is KAGVTQTPRYLIKTRGQQVTLSCSPISGHRSVSWYQQTPGQGLQFLFEYFSETQRNKGNFPGRFSGRQFSNSRSEMNVSTLELGDSALYLCASSSATVAGSSYEQYFGPGTRLTVT.